This T cell receptor (beta chain) was recovered during a study of T-cell reconstitution after alpha-beta-depleted transplantation in children. Study results and caveats: Most T-cell counts and diversity one year after the transplant came from T cells that were newly produced.

The library targeted TCRbeta and was prepared with unique molecular identifiers. Each CDR3 protein is one row after TCRdb ran MiXCR on the PCR reads. Of around 800,000 distinct CDR3 sequences detected, about 15% appear once; the ten largest clones hold approximately 5%. This clonotype was detected only a few times. The antigen is unknown. The CDR3 is 13 residues long. CDR1 is MNHEY and CDR2 is SVGAGI in the germline V gene. V gave up 11 bases and J gave up 0 bases, with 13 bases separating them. This clonotype was sampled from a male patient between 5 and 17 years old who had a stem cell transplant for acute lymphoblastic leukemia, so the T cells may come from the graft donor. Source: PBMCs, mostly from graft donor cells, taken 360 days after TCRalphabeta/CD19-depleted stem cell transplant. The rearrangement links TRBV6-5 to TRBJ1-1; D is perhaps TRBD1 (5 bases). The CDR3 region has the DNA TGTGCCGCAGGTCAGACAGTGAACACTGAAGCTTTCTTT. This gives the protein CAAGQTVNTEAFF.